The rows below give T cell receptor beta chains drawn from one sample of a study of cytomegalovirus exposure and HLA in healthy donors. Sequenced by immunoSEQ multiplex PCR; TCRdb stores in-frame clones only, minus some. The profile shows 250,000 to 350,000 clones, approximately 90% of them singletons. The sample was PBMCs. These receptors all come from a young woman in good health and CMV-seronegative. Both conserved end residues are part of each CDR3. D genes are given only for firm matches. Clone sizes are given selectively: once, few, many, or a class where the clone is expanded.

CDR3 length	V gene	clone size	J gene	D gene	CDR3 protein	CDR3 DNA
14	TRBV2	-	TRBJ2-7	-	CASSVGQISYEQYF	TGTGCCAGCAGTGTAGGACAGATATCCTACGAGCAGTACTTC
16	TRBV5-6	-	TRBJ1-5	-	CASSLARGGGNQPQHF	TGTGCCAGCAGCTTGGCCCGGGGAGGAGGCAATCAGCCCCAGCATTTT
17	TRBV7-3	few	TRBJ2-4	TRBD2	CASSQGSGGAAKNIQYF	TGTGCCAGCAGCCAGGGAAGCGGGGGGGCCGCCAAAAACATTCAGTACTTC
14	TRBV7-8	-	TRBJ1-3	TRBD1	CASSLDGQGGTIYF	TGTGCCAGCAGCTTAGACGGCCAGGGGGGCACCATATATTTT
17	TRBV5-4	-	TRBJ1-3	TRBD1	CASSFDRGQSSGNTIYF	TGTGCCAGCAGCTTTGACAGGGGGCAGAGCTCTGGAAACACCATATATTTT
13	TRBV4-1	once	TRBJ1-2	-	CASSQDRGYGYTF	TGCGCCAGCAGCCAAGACAGGGGCTATGGCTACACCTTC
14	TRBV7-9	-	TRBJ2-7	-	CASSYTGQTYEQYF	TGTGCCAGCAGCTATACGGGACAAACCTACGAGCAGTACTTC
14	TRBV5-1	-	TRBJ1-6	-	CASSLGGESSPLHF	TGCGCCAGCAGCTTGGGGGGGGAAAGTTCACCCCTCCACTTT
13	TRBV7-3	-	TRBJ2-2	-	CASSFGGTGELFF	TGTGCCAGCAGCTTCGGGGGCACCGGGGAGCTGTTTTTT
16	TRBV29-1	once	TRBJ2-7	TRBD1	CSVETIRQGSSYEQYF	TGCAGCGTTGAGACGATCCGACAGGGAAGCTCCTACGAGCAGTACTTC
11	TRBV2	-	TRBJ2-1	-	CASLSYNEQFF	TGTGCCAGCCTTTCCTACAATGAGCAGTTCTTC
11	TRBV10-3	-	TRBJ2-5	-	CAASRGKTQYF	TGTGCCGCCTCCAGGGGTAAGACCCAGTACTTC
18	TRBV7-8	-	TRBJ2-1	-	CASSLGGEYRSSYNEQFF	TGTGCCAGCAGCTTAGGGGGAGAGTACAGAAGCTCCTACAATGAGCAGTTCTTC
16	TRBV4-1	-	TRBJ2-3	-	CASGQDTGKGTDTQYF	TGCGCCAGCGGCCAAGATACAGGGAAAGGCACAGATACGCAGTATTTT
12	TRBV5-8	-	TRBJ2-3	-	CASSRSTDTQYF	TGTGCCAGCAGTCGGAGCACAGATACGCAGTATTTT
18	TRBV2	-	TRBJ1-1	TRBD1	CASSKRTNQGVGNTEAFF	TGTGCCAGCAGTAAAAGAACTAATCAGGGGGTAGGGAACACTGAAGCTTTCTTT
16	TRBV27	-	TRBJ2-5	TRBD2	CASKNSGGRYQETQYF	TGTGCCAGCAAAAACAGCGGGGGGAGGTACCAAGAGACCCAGTACTTC
12	TRBV29-1	-	TRBJ1-1	-	CSVDQGTTEAFF	TGCAGCGTTGATCAGGGTACCACTGAAGCTTTCTTT
13	TRBV5-1	-	TRBJ2-1	-	CASSPPSYNEQFF	TGCGCCAGCAGCCCGCCCAGCTACAATGAGCAGTTCTTC
13	TRBV7-9	-	TRBJ1-1	-	CASSAQMNTEAFF	TGTGCCAGCAGCGCCCAGATGAACACTGAAGCTTTCTTT
16	TRBV11-2	-	TRBJ2-5	TRBD2	CASSLDSGKNQETQYF	TGTGCCAGCAGCTTAGATAGCGGGAAGAACCAAGAGACCCAGTACTTC
14	TRBV9	-	TRBJ1-1	-	CASSRTDRGPEAFF	TGTGCCAGCAGCCGTACGGATCGAGGGCCTGAAGCTTTCTTT
17	TRBV11-2	-	TRBJ1-1	-	CASSLDGGGALNTEAFF	TGTGCCAGCAGCTTAGATGGCGGGGGCGCTTTGAACACTGAAGCTTTCTTT
16	TRBV7-9	-	TRBJ2-3	-	CSSSSTGQAFTDTQYF	TGTTCCAGCAGCTCTACCGGCCAGGCCTTCACAGATACGCAGTATTTT
12	TRBV6-1	-	TRBJ2-3	-	CASSEQADTQYF	TGTGCCAGCAGTGAGCAGGCAGATACGCAGTATTTT
15	TRBV30	few	TRBJ2-5	-	CAWSVARQFQETQYF	TGTGCCTGGAGTGTAGCCCGACAGTTTCAAGAGACCCAGTACTTC
13	TRBV27	-	TRBJ1-4	TRBD1	CASRQGAGEKLFF	TGTGCCAGCCGGCAGGGGGCTGGAGAAAAACTGTTTTTT
16	TRBV18	-	TRBJ2-2	-	CASSPDMQGSTGELFF	TGTGCCAGCTCACCAGATATGCAGGGTTCAACCGGGGAGCTGTTTTTT
16	TRBV5-8	-	TRBJ2-7	-	CASSLGIRTGTYEQYF	TGTGCCAGCAGCTTGGGAATCCGGACGGGGACCTACGAGCAGTACTTC
13	TRBV5-1	-	TRBJ1-6	-	CASTDRSNSPLHF	TGCGCCAGTACTGACAGGTCCAATTCACCCCTCCACTTT
12	TRBV29-1	-	TRBJ1-1	TRBD1	CSVQDRVGEAFF	TGCAGCGTTCAGGACAGGGTAGGTGAAGCTTTCTTT
15	TRBV5-1	-	TRBJ1-2	TRBD1	CASSLAGTENYGYTF	TGCGCCAGCAGCTTGGCCGGGACAGAGAACTATGGCTACACCTTC